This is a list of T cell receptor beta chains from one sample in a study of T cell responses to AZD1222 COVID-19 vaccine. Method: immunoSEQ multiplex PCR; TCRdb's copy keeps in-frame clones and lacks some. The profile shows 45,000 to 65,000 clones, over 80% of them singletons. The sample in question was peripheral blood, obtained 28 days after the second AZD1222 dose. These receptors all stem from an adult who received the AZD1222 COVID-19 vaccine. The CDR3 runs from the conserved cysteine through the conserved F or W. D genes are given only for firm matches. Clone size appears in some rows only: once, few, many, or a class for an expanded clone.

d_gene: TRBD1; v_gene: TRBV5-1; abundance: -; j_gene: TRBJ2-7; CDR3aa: CASSLGGTGAGSYEQYF; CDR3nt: TGCGCCAGCAGCTTGGGAGGGACAGGGGCTGGGTCCTACGAGCAGTACTTC
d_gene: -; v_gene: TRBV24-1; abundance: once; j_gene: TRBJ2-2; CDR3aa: CATMGVGGTGELFF; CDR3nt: TGTGCCACCATGGGAGTAGGAGGGACCGGGGAGCTGTTTTTT
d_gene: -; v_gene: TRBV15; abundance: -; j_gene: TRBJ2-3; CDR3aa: CATSRDVMADTQYF; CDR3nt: TGTGCCACCAGCAGAGATGTGATGGCAGATACGCAGTATTTT
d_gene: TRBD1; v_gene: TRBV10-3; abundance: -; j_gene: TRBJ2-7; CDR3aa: CAISRDRNSYEQYF; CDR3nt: TGTGCCATCAGCCGGGACAGGAACTCCTACGAGCAGTACTTC
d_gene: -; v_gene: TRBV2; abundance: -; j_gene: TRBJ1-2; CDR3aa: CASSEGRASVGGYTF; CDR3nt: TGTGCCAGCAGTGAAGGGAGGGCGTCTGTCGGTGGCTACACCTTC
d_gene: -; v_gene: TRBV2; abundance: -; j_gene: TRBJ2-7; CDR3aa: CASSDGSYYEQYF; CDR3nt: TGTGCCAGCAGTGATGGGAGCTACTACGAGCAGTACTTC
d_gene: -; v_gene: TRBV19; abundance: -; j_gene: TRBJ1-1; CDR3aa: CASMYQYTEAFF; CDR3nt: TGTGCCAGTATGTACCAGTACACTGAAGCTTTCTTT
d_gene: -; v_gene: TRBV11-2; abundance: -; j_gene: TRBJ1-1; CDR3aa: CASSLVPRQEAFF; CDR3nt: TGTGCCAGCAGCTTAGTGCCCCGACAGGAAGCTTTCTTT
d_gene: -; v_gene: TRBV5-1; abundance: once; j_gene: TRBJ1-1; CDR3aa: CASSPRSDMNTEAFF; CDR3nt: TGCGCCAGCAGCCCACGATCAGATATGAACACTGAAGCTTTCTTT
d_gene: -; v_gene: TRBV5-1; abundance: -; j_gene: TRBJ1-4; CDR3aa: CASSPVTNEKLFF; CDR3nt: TGCGCCAGCAGCCCGGTGACAAATGAAAAACTGTTTTTT
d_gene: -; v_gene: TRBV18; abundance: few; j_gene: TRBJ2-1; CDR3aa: CASSPPAYNEQFF; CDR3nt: TGTGCCAGCTCACCACCCGCCTACAATGAGCAGTTCTTC
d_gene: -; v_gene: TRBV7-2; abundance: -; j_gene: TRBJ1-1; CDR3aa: CASSPQGEAFF; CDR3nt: TGTGCCAGCAGCCCCCAGGGGGAAGCTTTCTTT
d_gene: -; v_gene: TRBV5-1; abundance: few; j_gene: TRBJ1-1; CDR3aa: CASSPEGRNTEAFF; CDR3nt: TGCGCCAGCAGCCCGGAGGGGAGGAACACTGAAGCTTTCTTT
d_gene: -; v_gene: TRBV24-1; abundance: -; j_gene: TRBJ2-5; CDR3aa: CATSEPRGWGETQYF; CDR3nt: TGTGCCACCAGTGAACCCAGGGGTTGGGGGGAGACCCAGTACTTC
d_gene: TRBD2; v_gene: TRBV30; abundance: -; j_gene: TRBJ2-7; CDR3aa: CALEGSGRTYEQYF; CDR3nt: TGTGCCTTAGAGGGTAGCGGGAGAACCTACGAGCAGTACTTC
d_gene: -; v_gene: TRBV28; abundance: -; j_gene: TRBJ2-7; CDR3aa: CASSPPRQSSYEQYF; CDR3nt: TGTGCCAGCAGTCCCCCCCGGCAGTCCTCCTACGAGCAGTACTTC
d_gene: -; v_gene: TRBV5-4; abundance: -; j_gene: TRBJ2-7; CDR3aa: CASSLDASAYEQYF; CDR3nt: TGTGCCAGCAGCTTGGATGCCTCGGCCTACGAGCAGTACTTC
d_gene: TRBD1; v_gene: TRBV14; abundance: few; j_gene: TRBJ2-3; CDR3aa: CASSQDRDRDGTDTQYF; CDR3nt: TGTGCCAGCAGCCAAGATCGCGACAGGGATGGCACAGATACGCAGTATTTT
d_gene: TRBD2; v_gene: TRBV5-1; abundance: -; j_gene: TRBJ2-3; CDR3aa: CASSLASGTASSTDTQYF; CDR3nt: TGCGCCAGCAGCTTGGCTAGCGGGACCGCCTCTAGCACAGATACGCAGTATTTT
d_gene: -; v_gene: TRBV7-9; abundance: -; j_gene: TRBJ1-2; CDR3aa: CASSLAQGYGYTF; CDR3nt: TGTGCCAGCAGCTTAGCGCAGGGGTATGGCTACACCTTC
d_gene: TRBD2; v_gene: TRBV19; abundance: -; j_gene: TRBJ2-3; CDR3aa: CASSPPGGWDTDTQYF; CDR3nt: TGTGCCAGTAGTCCGCCCGGGGGGTGGGACACAGATACGCAGTATTTT
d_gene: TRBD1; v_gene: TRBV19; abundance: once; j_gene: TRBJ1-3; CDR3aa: CASSIRTGMTGNTIYF; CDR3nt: TGTGCCAGTAGTATCCGGACAGGGATGACTGGAAACACCATATATTTT
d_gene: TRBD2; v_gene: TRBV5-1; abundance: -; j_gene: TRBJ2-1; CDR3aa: CASSLGGGDYNEQFF; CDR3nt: TGCGCCAGCAGCTTGGGGGGAGGGGACTACAATGAGCAGTTCTTC
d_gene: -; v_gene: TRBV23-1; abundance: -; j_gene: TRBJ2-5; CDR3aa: CASSRWETQYF; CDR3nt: TGCGCCAGCAGTCGTTGGGAGACCCAGTACTTC
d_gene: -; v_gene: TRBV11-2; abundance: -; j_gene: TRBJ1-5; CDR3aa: CASSLGQGGGNQPQHF; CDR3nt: TGTGCCAGCAGCTTAGGTCAAGGTGGGGGCAATCAGCCCCAGCATTTT
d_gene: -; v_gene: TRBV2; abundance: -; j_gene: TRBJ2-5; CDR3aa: CASNRHGGETQYF; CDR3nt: TGTGCCAGCAACCGACATGGCGGGGAGACCCAGTACTTC
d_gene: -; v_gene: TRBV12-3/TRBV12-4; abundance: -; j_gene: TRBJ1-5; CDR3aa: CASSLGDRQPQHF; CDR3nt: TGTGCCAGCAGTTTAGGTGACCGTCAGCCCCAGCATTTT